The T cell receptor beta chain under discussion was sequenced for a study of CD8 T cells in Susac syndrome. The ends lost 4 bases at V and 0 bases at J; junction bases unmatched: 8. The CDR3 runs to 17 residues. In germline, CDR1 is MNHEY, CDR2 SVGAGI. After extraction with the RNeasy kit, about 0.45 to 1 ug of the RNA was reverse transcribed using random hexamers. TCRdb used MiXCR to reprocess the immunoSEQ multiplex PCR reads, holding one entry per CDR3 protein. The sample contains 100,000 to 150,000 distinct CDR3 sequences, over 90% of which appear only once. The sequencing sample was made of CD4+ T cells from PBMCs. The V call is TRBV6-5, the J call TRBJ1-5; 8 positions match TRBD1. The sequence derives from a human donor with Susac syndrome. Here the CDR3 reads CASSSLQGVRSNQPQHF. In nucleotides, the CDR3 is TGTGCCAGCAGTTCACTACAGGGGGTGCGTAGCAATCAGCCCCAGCATTTT.